A single sample gave rise to the 12 T cell receptor beta chains below, sequenced in a study of CD4 T cells in relation to SARS-CoV-2 and coronaviruses. Sequencing used immunoSEQ multiplex PCR; TCRdb keeps in-frame clones, though not all of them. The sample has about 21,000 clones, roughly 70% seen once. Unexposed donor CD4+ T cells date from about 2011-2018, before the COVID-19 pandemic. CD4+ T cells were isolated from the cells after about nine days of culture. No antigen has been assigned to these receptors. The sample comprised CD4+ T cells from PBMCs, cultured in vitro. These receptors were collected from a human donor in good health.

The DNA for the CDR3 is TGCGCCAGCAGCTTCGGACTCCTCTCCTACGAGCAGTACTTC. This encodes CASSFGLLSYEQYF. The genes are TRBV5-1 and TRBJ2-7; weak D call: TRBD2 (5 bases). The CDR3 has 14 residues. V shed 2 bases and J shed 0 bases, with 9 bases lying between them. Germline lookup yields CDR1 SGHRS and CDR2 YFSETQ.

V gene TRBV10-3 combines with J gene TRBJ2-1; 10 bases line up with TRBD2. Trimming cost V 6 bases and J 8 bases; bases outside gene matches: 10. The germline V gene encodes CDR1 ENHRY and CDR2 SYGVKD. This CDR3 is built from 15 residues. The CDR3 here is CAIRGGSGRGDEQFF. CDR3 in DNA: TGTGCCATCAGGGGCGGGAGCGGGAGGGGGGATGAGCAGTTCTTC.

This clone was recorded once. The chain joins TRBV19 to TRBJ1-2, with no clear D. The CDR3 runs to 14 residues. V lost 3 bases, J lost 8 bases, and 16 bases lay in between. The germline CDR1 and CDR2 sequences are LNHDA and SQIVND (reference sequence). In nucleotides, the CDR3 is TGTGCCAGTAGTATCACACCCACCACGCGGGGCTACACCTTC. Translated: CASSITPTTRGYTF.

The chain carries TRBV3-1 (or the pseudogene TRBV3-2) and TRBJ2-3, with 9 bases that match TRBD2. Germline V gene data show CDR1 as LGHDT and CDR2 as YNNKEL (reference sequence). V lost 0 bases and J lost 6; bases outside the gene matches: 7. This CDR3 spans 16 amino acids. CDR3 in DNA: TGTGCCAGCAGCCAAGAGGGATTAGCGGGAGTGGATACGCAGTATTTT. Residues: CASSQEGLAGVDTQYF.

This clone was picked up one time. The chain joins TRBV5-1 to TRBJ2-7; a possible D gene is TRBD1 (5 bases). The CDR3 totals 13 residues. CDR1 and CDR2 from the germline V gene are SGHRS and YFSETQ. V was cut by 0 bases and J by 4 bases, with 8 bases left in between. This CDR3 reads CASSLEGLYEQYF. The CDR3 DNA reads TGCGCCAGCAGCTTGGAGGGGTTGTACGAGCAGTACTTC.

This rearrangement joins TRBV11-3 to TRBJ1-6; D is undetermined. V was cut by 3 bases and J by 7 bases, with 10 bases left in between. This CDR3 contains 14 residues. The germline gives CDR1 SGHNT, CDR2 YENEEA. Here the CDR3 reads CASSFRGRNSPLHF. The DNA of the CDR3 is TGTGCCAGCAGCTTCCGTGGGCGGAATTCACCCCTCCACTTT.

The chain carries TRBV6-1 and TRBJ1-2; the D gene is possibly TRBD1 (5 bases). The CDR3 totals 19 residues. Germline assignment: CDR1 MNHNS and CDR2 SASEGT. V dropped 0 bases and J dropped 3 bases, with 23 bases sitting between them. This CDR3 is CASSEAGVIGTGRDYGYTF. The CDR3 DNA sequence: TGTGCCAGCAGTGAAGCAGGGGTAATCGGGACTGGTAGGGACTATGGCTACACCTTC.

This clone showed up just once. J is TRBJ1-4 and V is TRBV7-8, with TRBD1 matching over 9 bases. CDR3 length equals 15 residues. Looked up from germline, CDR1 is SGHVS and CDR2 is FQNEAQ. With V trimmed by 5 bases and J by 4 bases, 5 bases remained unmatched. This CDR3 reads CASSLGQGSNEKLFF. DNA of the CDR3: TGTGCCAGCAGCCTTGGACAGGGGAGTAATGAAAAACTGTTTTTT.

The genes are TRBV5-1 and TRBJ2-3, with TRBD1 identical over 11 bases. After removal of 2 bases from V and 5 bases from J, the junction contained 10 bases not matched to a gene. This CDR3 comprises 17 residues. Germline V CDR1 and CDR2: SGHRS, YFSETQ. CDR3 loop: CASSFQGQGDVGDTQYF. The CDR3 DNA is TGCGCCAGCAGCTTCCAGGGACAGGGGGATGTTGGAGATACGCAGTATTTT.

The CDR3 DNA reads as TGTGCCAGCAGCTTGGGGACTAATCCTAGCACAGATACGCAGTATTTT. Amino acid sequence: CASSLGTNPSTDTQYF. The rearrangement links TRBV7-9 to TRBJ2-3; 7 bases are a match to TRBD2. Trimming at V came to 3 bases and at J to 0 bases, leaving 6 bases not matched to a gene. CDR1 and CDR2 from the germline V gene are SEHNR and FQNEAQ (reference sequence). There are 16 residues in the CDR3.

This clone was detected only once. The rearrangement joins TRBV19 to TRBJ2-5; 11 bases match TRBD2. Per the germline V gene, CDR1 is LNHDA and CDR2 is SQIVND (reference sequence). V trimming: 3 bases; J trimming: 2 bases; junction bases outside the gene matches: 5. The CDR3 length is 16 residues. The CDR3 region is CASSIGGLAVQETQYF. The CDR3 nucleotides are TGTGCCAGTAGTATTGGGGGACTAGCGGTACAAGAGACCCAGTACTTC.

A single count supports this clone. The chain couples TRBV19 to TRBJ2-3; D is uncertain. CDR1 and CDR2 (germline): LNHDA, SQIVND (reference sequence). The CDR3 has 13 residues. Trimming stripped 8 bases from V and 0 bases from J, with 9 bases between. The CDR3 DNA reads as TGTGCCAGTGCCCGCGAGAGCACAGATACGCAGTATTTT. Translated, it gives CASARESTDTQYF.